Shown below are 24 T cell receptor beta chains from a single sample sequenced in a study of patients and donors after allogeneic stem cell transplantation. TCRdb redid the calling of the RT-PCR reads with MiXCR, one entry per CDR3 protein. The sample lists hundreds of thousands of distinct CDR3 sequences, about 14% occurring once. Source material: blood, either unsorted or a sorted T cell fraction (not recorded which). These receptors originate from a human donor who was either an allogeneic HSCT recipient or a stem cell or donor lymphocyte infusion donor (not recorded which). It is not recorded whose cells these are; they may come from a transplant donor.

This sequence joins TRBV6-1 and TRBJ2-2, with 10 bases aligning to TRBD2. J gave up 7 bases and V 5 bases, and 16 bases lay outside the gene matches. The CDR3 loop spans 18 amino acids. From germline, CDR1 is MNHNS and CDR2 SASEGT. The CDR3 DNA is TGTGCCAGCAGTCAACGCGGCCAGCGGGGGGGCTCCCTCGGGGAGCTGTTTTTT. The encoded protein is CASSQRGQRGGSLGELFF.

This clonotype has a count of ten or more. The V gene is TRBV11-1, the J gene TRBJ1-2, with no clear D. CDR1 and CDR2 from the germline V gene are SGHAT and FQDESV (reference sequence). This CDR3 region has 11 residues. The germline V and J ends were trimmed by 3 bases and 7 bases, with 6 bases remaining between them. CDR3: CASSFRGGYTF. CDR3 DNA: TGTGCCAGCAGCTTCCGGGGTGGCTACACCTTC. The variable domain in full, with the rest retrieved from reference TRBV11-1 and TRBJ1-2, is EAEVAQSPRYKITEKSQAVAFWCDPISGHATLYWYRQILGQGPELLVQFQDESVVDDSQLPKDRFSAERLKGVDSTLKIQPAELGDSAMYLCASSFRGGYTFGSGTRLTVV.

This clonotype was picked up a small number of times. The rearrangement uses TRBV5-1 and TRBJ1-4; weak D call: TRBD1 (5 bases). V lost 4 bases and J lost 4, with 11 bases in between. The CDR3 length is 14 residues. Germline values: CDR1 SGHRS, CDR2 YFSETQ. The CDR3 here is CASSDGTLNEKLFF. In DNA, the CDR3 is TGCGCCAGCAGCGACGGGACTCTTAATGAAAAACTGTTTTTT.

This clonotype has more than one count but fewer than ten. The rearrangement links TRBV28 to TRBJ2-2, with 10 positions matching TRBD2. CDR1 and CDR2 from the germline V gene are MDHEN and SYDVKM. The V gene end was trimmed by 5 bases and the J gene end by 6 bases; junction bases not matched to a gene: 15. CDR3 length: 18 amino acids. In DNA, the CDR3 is TGTGCCAGCAGTCGGGGGCCTAGCGGGAGTGTTTTCCCCGGGGAGCTGTTTTTT. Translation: CASSRGPSGSVFPGELFF.

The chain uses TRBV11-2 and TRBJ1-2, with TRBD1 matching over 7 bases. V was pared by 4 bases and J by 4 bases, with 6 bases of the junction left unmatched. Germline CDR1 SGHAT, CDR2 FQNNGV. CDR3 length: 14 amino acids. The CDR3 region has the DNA TGTGCCAGCAGCTACGACAGGGCCGTCTATGGCTACACCTTC. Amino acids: CASSYDRAVYGYTF.

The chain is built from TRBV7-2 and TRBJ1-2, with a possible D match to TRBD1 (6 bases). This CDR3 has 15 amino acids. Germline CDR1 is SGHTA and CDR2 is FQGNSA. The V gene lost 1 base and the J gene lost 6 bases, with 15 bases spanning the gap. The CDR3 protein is CASSLEGRGSDGYTF. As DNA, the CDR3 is TGTGCCAGCAGCTTAGAGGGCAGGGGATCGGATGGCTACACCTTC.

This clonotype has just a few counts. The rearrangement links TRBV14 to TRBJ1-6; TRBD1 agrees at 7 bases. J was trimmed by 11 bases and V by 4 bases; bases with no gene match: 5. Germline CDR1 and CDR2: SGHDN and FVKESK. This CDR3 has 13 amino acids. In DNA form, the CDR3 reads TGTGCCAGCAGCCCCAGGGGGGATGCACCCCTCCACTTT. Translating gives CASSPRGDAPLHF.

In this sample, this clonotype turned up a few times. Here the CDR3 reads CASSPGQLHSSTDTQYF. CDR3 coding DNA: TGCGCCAGCAGCCCCGGGCAACTACACTCTAGCACAGATACGCAGTATTTT. The chain has TRBV4-3 and TRBJ2-3; no clear D. The length of the CDR3 is 17 residues. Germline V gene sequence: CDR1 LGHNA, CDR2 YSLEER. V lost 4 bases and J lost 0, with 17 bases in between.

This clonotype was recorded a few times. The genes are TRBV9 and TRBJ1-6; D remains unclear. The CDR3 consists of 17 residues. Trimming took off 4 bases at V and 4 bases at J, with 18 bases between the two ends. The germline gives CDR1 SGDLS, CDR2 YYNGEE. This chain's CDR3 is CASSPSPSGTYNSPLHF. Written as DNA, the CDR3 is TGTGCCAGCAGCCCTTCCCCGAGTGGCACGTATAATTCACCCCTCCACTTT.

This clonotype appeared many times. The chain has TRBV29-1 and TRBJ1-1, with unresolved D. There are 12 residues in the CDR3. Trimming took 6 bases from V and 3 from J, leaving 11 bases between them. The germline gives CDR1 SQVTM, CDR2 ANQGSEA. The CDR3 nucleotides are TGCAGCGTACGATTGGGGTACACTGAAGCTTTCTTT. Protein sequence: CSVRLGYTEAFF.

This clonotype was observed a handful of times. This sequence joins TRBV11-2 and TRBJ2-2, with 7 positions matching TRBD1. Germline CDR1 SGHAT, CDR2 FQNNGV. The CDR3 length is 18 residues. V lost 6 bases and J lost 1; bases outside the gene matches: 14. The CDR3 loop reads CASSDGDRLIKNTGELFF. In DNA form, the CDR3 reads TGTGCCAGCAGTGACGGGGACAGACTAATAAAGAACACCGGGGAGCTGTTTTTT.

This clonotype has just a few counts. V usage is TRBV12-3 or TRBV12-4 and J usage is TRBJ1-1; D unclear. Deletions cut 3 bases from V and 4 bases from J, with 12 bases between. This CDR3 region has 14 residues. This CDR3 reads CASSFKSGITEAFF. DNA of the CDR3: TGTGCCAGCAGTTTCAAGTCCGGGATCACTGAAGCTTTCTTT.

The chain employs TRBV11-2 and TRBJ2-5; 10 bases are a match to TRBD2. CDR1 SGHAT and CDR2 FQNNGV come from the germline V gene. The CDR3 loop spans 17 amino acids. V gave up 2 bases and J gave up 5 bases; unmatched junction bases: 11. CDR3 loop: CASSLIRAGGSGETQYF. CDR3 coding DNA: TGTGCCAGCAGCTTAATTCGAGCGGGGGGGTCCGGGGAGACCCAGTACTTC.

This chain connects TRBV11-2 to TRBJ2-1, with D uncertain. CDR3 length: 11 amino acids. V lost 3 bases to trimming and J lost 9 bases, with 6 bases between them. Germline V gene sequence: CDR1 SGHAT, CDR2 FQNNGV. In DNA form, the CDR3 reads TGTGCCAGCAGCTTCGGTAGTGAGCAGTTCTTC. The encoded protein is CASSFGSEQFF.

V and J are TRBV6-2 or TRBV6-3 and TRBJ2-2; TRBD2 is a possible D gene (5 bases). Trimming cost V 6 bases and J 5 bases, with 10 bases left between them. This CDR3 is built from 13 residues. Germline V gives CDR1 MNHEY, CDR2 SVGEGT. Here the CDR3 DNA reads TGTGCCAGCAGCCCACTAGTTACCGGGGAGCTGTTTTTT. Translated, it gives CASSPLVTGELFF.

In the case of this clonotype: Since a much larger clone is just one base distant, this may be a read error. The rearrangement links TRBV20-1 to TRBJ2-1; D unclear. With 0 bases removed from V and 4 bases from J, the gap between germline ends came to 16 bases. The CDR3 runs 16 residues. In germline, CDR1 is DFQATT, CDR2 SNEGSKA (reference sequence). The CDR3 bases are TGCAGTGCTAGAGAAGAAGCAGCGTGGGCTTACAATGAGCAGTTCTTC. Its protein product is CSAREEAAWAYNEQFF.

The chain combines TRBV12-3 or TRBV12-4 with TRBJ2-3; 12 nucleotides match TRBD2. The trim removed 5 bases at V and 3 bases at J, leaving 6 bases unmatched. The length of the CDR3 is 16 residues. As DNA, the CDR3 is TGTGCCAGCAGTGCTAGCGGGAGGGCCAGGACAGATACGCAGTATTTT. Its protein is CASSASGRARTDTQYF.

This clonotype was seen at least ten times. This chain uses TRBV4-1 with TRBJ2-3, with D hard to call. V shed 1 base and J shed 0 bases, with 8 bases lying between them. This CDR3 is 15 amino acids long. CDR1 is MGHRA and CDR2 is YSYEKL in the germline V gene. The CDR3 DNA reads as TGCGCCAGCAGCCAAGCCCCGGGCAGCACAGATACGCAGTATTTT. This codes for CASSQAPGSTDTQYF.

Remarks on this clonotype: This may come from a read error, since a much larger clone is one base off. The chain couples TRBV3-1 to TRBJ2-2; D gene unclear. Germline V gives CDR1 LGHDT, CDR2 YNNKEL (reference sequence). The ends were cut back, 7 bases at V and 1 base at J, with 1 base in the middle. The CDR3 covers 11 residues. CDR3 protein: CASKNTGELFF. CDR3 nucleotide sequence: TGTGCCAGCAAGAACACCGGGGAGCTGTTTTTT.

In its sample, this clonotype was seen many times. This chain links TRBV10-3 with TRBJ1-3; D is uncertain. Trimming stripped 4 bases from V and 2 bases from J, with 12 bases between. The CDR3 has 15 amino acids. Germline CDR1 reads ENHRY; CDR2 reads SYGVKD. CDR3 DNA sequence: TGTGCCATCAGTGTGATACAGACTACTGGAAACACCATATATTTT. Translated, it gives CAISVIQTTGNTIYF.

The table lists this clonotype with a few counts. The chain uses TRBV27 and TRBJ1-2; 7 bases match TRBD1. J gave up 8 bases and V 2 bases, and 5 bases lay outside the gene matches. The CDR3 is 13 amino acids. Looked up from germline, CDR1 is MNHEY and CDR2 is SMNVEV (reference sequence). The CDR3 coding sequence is TGTGCCAGCAGTTTAGGACAGGTGGGAGGCTACACCTTC. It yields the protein CASSLGQVGGYTF.

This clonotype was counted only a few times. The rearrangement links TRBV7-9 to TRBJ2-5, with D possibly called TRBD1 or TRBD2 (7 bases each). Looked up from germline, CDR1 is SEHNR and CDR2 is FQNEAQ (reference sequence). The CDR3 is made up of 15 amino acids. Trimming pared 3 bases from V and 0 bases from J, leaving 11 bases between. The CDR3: CASSFQGGYQETQYF. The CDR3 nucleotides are TGTGCCAGCAGCTTCCAGGGGGGGTACCAAGAGACCCAGTACTTC.

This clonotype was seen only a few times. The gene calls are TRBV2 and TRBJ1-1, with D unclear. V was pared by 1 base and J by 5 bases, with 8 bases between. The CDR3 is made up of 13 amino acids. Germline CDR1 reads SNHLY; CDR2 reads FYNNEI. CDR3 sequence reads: CASSEGWGTEAFF. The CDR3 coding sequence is TGTGCCAGCAGTGAAGGGTGGGGAACTGAAGCTTTCTTT.

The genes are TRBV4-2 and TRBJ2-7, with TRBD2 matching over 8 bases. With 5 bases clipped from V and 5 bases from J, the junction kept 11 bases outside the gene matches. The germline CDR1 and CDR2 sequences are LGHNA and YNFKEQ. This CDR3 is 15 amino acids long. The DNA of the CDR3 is TGTGCCAGCAGCATCCGGGGGGGTGCGGGAAACGAGCAGTACTTC. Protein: CASSIRGGAGNEQYF.